The sample holds a few counts of the clone carrying this T cell receptor beta chain. What it binds is unknown. These data belong to a study of beta chain features in type 1 diabetes. CDR1 SGHAT and CDR2 FQNNGV come from the germline V gene. Trimming left V 5 bases short and J 3 bases short, with 19 bases between. The CDR3 is made up of 16 amino acids. Study conclusions and caveats: The study found moderately but significantly shorter TCRB CDR3s in all four CD4+ subsets of Type 1 diabetes patients. It was among patients, rather than healthy donors, that naive, central memory and Treg TCRB repertoires appeared more similar.

TCRB transcripts that were expressed got sequenced, as all of the isolated RNA had been reverse transcribed. Assay used: immunoSEQ multiplex PCR; TCRdb lists only in-frame clones, some missing. The sample has a few hundred thousand clones; over 9.5% are singletons. The chain recombines TRBV11-2 with TRBJ1-1, with D maybe TRBD1 (6 bases). The receptor was isolated from a woman under 30 with type 1 diabetes. Specimen: naive CD4+ T cells from blood. The CDR3 loop is CASSPNTGPGDTEAFF. DNA of the CDR3: TGTGCCAGCAGCCCAAATACGGGGCCAGGGGACACTGAAGCTTTCTTT.